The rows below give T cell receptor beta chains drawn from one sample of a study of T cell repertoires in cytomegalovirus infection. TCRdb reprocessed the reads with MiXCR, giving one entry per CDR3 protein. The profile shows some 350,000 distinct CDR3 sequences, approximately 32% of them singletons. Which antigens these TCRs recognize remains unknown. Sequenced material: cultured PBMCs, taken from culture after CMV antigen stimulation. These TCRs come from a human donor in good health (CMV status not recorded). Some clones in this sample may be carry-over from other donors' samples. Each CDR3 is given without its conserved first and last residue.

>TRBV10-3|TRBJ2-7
AISGTAPEQY
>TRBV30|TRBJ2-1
AWSWGSSYNEQF
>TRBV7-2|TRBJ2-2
ASSLASGRLPGELF
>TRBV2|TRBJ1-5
ASSEFSLLDQPQH
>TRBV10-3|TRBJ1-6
AISSTGVDSPLH
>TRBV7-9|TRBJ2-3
ASSSPLARADTQY
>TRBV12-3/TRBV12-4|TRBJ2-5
ASTGGQGGRETQY
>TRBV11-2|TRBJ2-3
ASSLDGSTDTQY
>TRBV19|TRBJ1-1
ASSHTGTVMNTEAF
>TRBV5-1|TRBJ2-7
ASSPRLAGSYEQY
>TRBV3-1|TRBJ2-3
ASSPREGRTDTQY
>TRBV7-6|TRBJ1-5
ASSAGVNQPQH
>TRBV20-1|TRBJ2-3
SAYHPGVRTDTQY
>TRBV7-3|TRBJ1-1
ASSRVGGSNTEAF
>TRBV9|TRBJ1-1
ASSTDGWTEAF
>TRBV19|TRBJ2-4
ASSKPGLAGGEFGNIQY
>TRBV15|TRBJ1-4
ATSRDSATNEKLF
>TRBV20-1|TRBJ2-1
SADTRPYNEQF
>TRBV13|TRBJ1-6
ASSLQGSPLH
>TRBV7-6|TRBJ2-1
ASSLNRINNEQF
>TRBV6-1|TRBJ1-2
ASTTRQGAGNYGYT
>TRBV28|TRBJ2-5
ASSSYTGWQETQY
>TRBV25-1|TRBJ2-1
ASSERGGDEQF
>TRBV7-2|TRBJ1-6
ASSFLGRANSPLH
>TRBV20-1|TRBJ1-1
SAPSRHRTGGNTEAF